This T cell receptor beta chain comes out of a study of cytomegalovirus exposure and HLA in healthy donors. Overall study: The 120 million or so unique TCR beta sequences, from 150 million to 200 million T cells, were found by an earlier analysis.

With 6 bases clipped from V and 6 bases from J, the junction kept 9 bases outside the gene matches. Germline V gives CDR1 LNHDA, CDR2 SQIVND (reference sequence). This CDR3 region has 16 residues. General study results and limits: CMV serostatus was the sole immune exposure information available. According to the study, 150 to 200 TCR beta chains were cytomegalovirus-associated.

Of note for this clone: Its antigen is unknown.

The PCR had 60 Vbeta and 13 Jbeta primers. The repertoire was sequenced with immunoSEQ multiplex PCR; TCRdb's copy has only in-frame clones and lacks some. Of 280,000 or so clones listed, around 90% are singletons. This rearrangement joins TRBV19 to TRBJ1-5; 12 bases are a match to TRBD1. Sequenced input: PBMCs. This sequence originates from a woman aged 18-30 years in good health and CMV-seronegative. The CDR3 DNA is TGTGCCAGTAGGGTTGGGGACAGGGGGCTTGGTCAGCCCCAGCATTTT. Translating gives CASRVGDRGLGQPQHF.